This is a list of T cell receptor beta chains from one sample in a study of OX40 agonist ivuxolimab in advanced cancers. Produced via immunoSEQ multiplex PCR; TCRdb's table is partial and in-frame only. The data contain about 46,000 clones, 80% to 85% of them singletons. Here the sequenced sample was CD4+ or CD8+ T cells sorted from blood, taken in a trial of the OX40 agonist ivuxolimab. The receptors were gathered from an adult with an advanced solid tumor such as melanoma, head and neck, liver or kidney cancer. Each CDR3 is given with its conserved first and last residue. The order of the fields is V gene, J gene, clone size, D gene, CDR3 DNA, CDR3 protein. The D gene is left open where the match is weak. Some rows have no size entry. The others give once, few or many, or a class for an expanded clone.

>TRBV7-6|TRBJ2-1|.|TRBD2
TGTGCCAGCAGCTTAGTTAGCGGGGGATTTAATGAGCAGTTCTTC
CASSLVSGGFNEQFF
>TRBV9|TRBJ2-2|.|TRBD2
TGTGCCAGCAGCTCCCACCGGGGGGGGGCCGGGGAGCTGTTTTTT
CASSSHRGGAGELFF
>TRBV10-3|TRBJ1-2|.|TRBD1
TGTGCCATCAGTGAGGACAGGGAGGGCTATGGCTACACCTTC
CAISEDREGYGYTF
>TRBV19|TRBJ2-7|once|.
TGTGCCAGTAGTATTGGTGGGGGGGCGTTAGGAGTATACGAGCAGTACTTC
CASSIGGGALGVYEQYF
>TRBV7-2|TRBJ2-5|.|TRBD1
TGTGCCAGCAGCTCAGGACAGGGTGGGGCAAAGACCCAGTACTTC
CASSSGQGGAKTQYF
>TRBV4-2|TRBJ2-1|.|TRBD1
TGTGCCAGCAGCCGACAGGGCAATGAGCAGTTCTTC
CASSRQGNEQFF
>TRBV4-2|TRBJ2-7|.|TRBD2
TGTGCCAGCAGCCAAGATAGGACTAGCGGGAGGGCATACGAGCAGTACTTC
CASSQDRTSGRAYEQYF
>TRBV14|TRBJ1-6|.|.
TGTGCCAGCAGCCAAGCGGGACGGGGTACTTCACCCCTCCACTTT
CASSQAGRGTSPLHF
>TRBV11-2|TRBJ2-7|.|TRBD1
TGTGCCAGCAGCTTTCAAGGACAGGGGGGCGAGCAGTACTTC
CASSFQGQGGEQYF
>TRBV6-5|TRBJ1-1|.|TRBD1
TGTGCCAGCAGAAGTGGACAGGGGGCGGAAGCTTTCTTT
CASRSGQGAEAFF
>TRBV6-1|TRBJ2-1|once|.
TGTGCCAGCAGTGATAGGGACCGCTCCTACAATGAGCAGTTCTTC
CASSDRDRSYNEQFF
>TRBV6-1|TRBJ2-2|few|TRBD2
TGTGCCAGCAGTGCCGCTAGCGGGGGCCCTACCGGGGAGCTGTTTTTT
CASSAASGGPTGELFF
>TRBV6-1|TRBJ2-3|.|TRBD2
TGTGCCAGCAGTGCTAGGACTAGCGGAGACACAGATACGCAGTATTTT
CASSARTSGDTDTQYF
>TRBV5-4|TRBJ2-3|.|.
TGTGCCAGCAGCAGAACAGGACTAAGCACAGATACGCAGTATTTT
CASSRTGLSTDTQYF
>TRBV10-3|TRBJ1-3|.|.
TGTGCCATCATTAAGGAGTCTGGAAACACCATATATTTT
CAIIKESGNTIYF
>TRBV6-1|TRBJ1-4|.|.
TGTGCCAGCAGCCCGTCGACAGTTGCCAATGAAAAACTGTTTTTT
CASSPSTVANEKLFF
>TRBV7-2|TRBJ2-7|.|.
TGTGCCAGCAGCCCCAAAGGCGTCGGATCCTACGAGCAGTACTTC
CASSPKGVGSYEQYF
>TRBV6-1|TRBJ1-2|.|TRBD1
TGTGCCAGCAGTGCCCAACAGGGGGCGGACTATGGCTACACCTTC
CASSAQQGADYGYTF
>TRBV19|TRBJ2-7|.|TRBD2
TGTGCCAGTAGTCCAGGGACTAGCTCCTACGAGCAGTACTTC
CASSPGTSSYEQYF
>TRBV18|TRBJ2-5|.|.
TGTGCCAGCTCACCACTAGGAGGGCACGAGACCCAGTACTTC
CASSPLGGHETQYF
>TRBV18|TRBJ1-5|.|.
TGTGCCAGCTCACCACAGGTTAATCAGCCCCAGCATTTT
CASSPQVNQPQHF
>TRBV2|TRBJ1-1|.|.
TGTGCCAGCAGTGAAAGGGGGAACACTGAAGCTTTCTTT
CASSERGNTEAFF
>TRBV4-2|TRBJ2-5|.|.
TGTGCCAGCAGCTTGGCCTCCCAAGAGACCCAGTACTTC
CASSLASQETQYF
>TRBV5-1|TRBJ2-1|.|.
TGCGCCAGCAGCGTAGACATTACCTCCTACAATGAGCAGTTCTTC
CASSVDITSYNEQFF
>TRBV4-1|TRBJ1-4|.|.
TGCGCCAGCAGCCTACAGGGCACTAATGAAAAACTGTTTTTT
CASSLQGTNEKLFF
>TRBV5-1|TRBJ2-7|.|.
TGTGCCAGCAGCTTGGGTCACGAGCAGTACTTC
CASSLGHEQYF
>TRBV7-2|TRBJ2-3|few|TRBD2
TGTGCCAGCAGCTTAGGACTAGCGGGGTTTGATACGCAGTATTTT
CASSLGLAGFDTQYF
>TRBV18|TRBJ1-4|.|.
TGTGCCAGCTCACCACCGTCGGGGAAAGGCCCTGAAAAACTGTTTTTT
CASSPPSGKGPEKLFF
>TRBV28|TRBJ2-7|.|TRBD1
TGTGCCAGCAGTTGGGGGGACAGGGCCTACGAGCAGTACTTC
CASSWGDRAYEQYF
>TRBV15|TRBJ2-1|once|.
TGTGCCACCAGCAGAGTGAGGTTCGATGAGCAGTTCTTC
CATSRVRFDEQFF
>TRBV7-2|TRBJ2-1|.|.
TGTGCCAGCAGCTTAGCCGGGAGCTCCTACAATGAGCAGTTCTTC
CASSLAGSSYNEQFF
>TRBV10-3|TRBJ2-3|.|TRBD2
TGTGCCACAGAGAGCGGGGACACAGATACGCAGTATTTT
CATESGDTDTQYF